The TCR beta chain under discussion was sequenced for a study of T cell changes during pregnancy in multiple sclerosis. The data were produced by immunoSEQ multiplex PCR, yet TCRdb's version contains in-frame clones alone and is incomplete. The table lists fewer than 95,000 clones, 85% to 95% of them singletons. V trimming: 5 bases; J trimming: 0 bases; junction bases outside the gene matches: 13. Looked up from germline, CDR1 is SGHVS and CDR2 is FQNEAQ. CDR3 length: 17 residues. The sample holds a few counts of this clone. Here the sequenced sample was peripheral blood, taken in the third trimester of pregnancy. The rearrangement uses TRBV7-8 and TRBJ2-7; the match to TRBD2 covers 7 bases. This clonotype was sampled from a female donor with multiple sclerosis, enrolled in a pregnancy study. DNA for the CDR3: TGTGCCAGCAGCCTCCCGGGGGAAGGCGGGAGCTCCTACGAGCAGTACTTC. Amino acid sequence: CASSLPGEGGSSYEQYF.